A selection of T cell receptor beta chains follows, all from one sample in a study of regulatory T cells in long-lasting Graves disease. TCRdb re-derived calls from the multiplex PCR reads in MiXCR, one entry per CDR3 protein. The sample has about 440,000 distinct CDR3 sequences, under 15% seen once. This sample was also put to use in a study of T cells in Graves' hyperthyroidism and ophthalmopathy.

Source: peripheral blood mononuclear cells (PBMCs), taken at new diagnosis, from a patient treated with antithyroid drugs. The receptors originated from a woman younger than 45 with Graves disease. Each CDR3 is given with its conserved first and last residue. A D gene is named only where the DNA matches it firmly. Size tells how often a clone was seen (once, few, many) or the class of an expanded clone, and some rows leave it out.

v_gene,j_gene,abundance,d_gene,CDR3nt,CDR3aa
TRBV10-3,TRBJ2-1,few,NA,TGTGCCATCAGTGAGTCCTTGAGACGGCGTTTCTCCTACAATGAGCAGTTCTTC,CAISESLRRRFSYNEQFF
TRBV20-1,TRBJ2-2,NA,TRBD1,TGCAGTGCCTGGGACAGATCGAACACCGGGGAGCTGTTTTTT,CSAWDRSNTGELFF
TRBV24-1,TRBJ2-2,NA,NA,TGTGCCACCAGTGATAGCAGAGGGGCCGACACCGGGGAGCTGTTTTTT,CATSDSRGADTGELFF
TRBV12-3/TRBV12-4,TRBJ2-1,many,NA,TGTGCCAGCAGTTTAAGAGGGGGTAATGGACATGAGCAGTTCTTC,CASSLRGGNGHEQFF
TRBV5-1,TRBJ2-7,many,NA,TGCGCCAGCAGCTACTCTGCGACCTACGAGCAGTACTTC,CASSYSATYEQYF
TRBV20-1,TRBJ2-3,many,TRBD1,TGCAGTGCTAGAGAGGGACAGGTCACAGATACGCAGTATTTT,CSAREGQVTDTQYF
TRBV28,TRBJ2-3,NA,TRBD2,TGTGCCAGCAGTTTAGGGGGGACTAGCGGGCGAGTCATGGATACGCAGTATTTT,CASSLGGTSGRVMDTQYF
TRBV4-1,TRBJ2-7,NA,TRBD2,TGCGCCAGCAGCCAAGATCTTTACGGGAGGGCCTTAAAAGGGAAGCAGTACTTC,CASSQDLYGRALKGKQYF
TRBV5-1,TRBJ2-1,many,TRBD2,TGCGCCAGCAGCTTGGAGCTCCTAGCGGGAGAGGTCAATGAGCAGTTCTTC,CASSLELLAGEVNEQFF
TRBV18,TRBJ2-3,many,NA,TGTGCCAGCTCACCGGCGCTTGTGCGGAAACCCACAGATACGCAGTATTTT,CASSPALVRKPTDTQYF
TRBV5-1,TRBJ1-6,NA,NA,TGCGCCAGCAGCATGGATCCGGGGGATAATTCACCCCTCCACTTT,CASSMDPGDNSPLHF
TRBV7-9,TRBJ1-2,few,TRBD1,TGTGCCAGCAGCCAGGGGGGTGGGGGCTACACCTTC,CASSQGGGGYTF
TRBV12-3/TRBV12-4,TRBJ2-7,NA,NA,TGTGCCAGCAGTCCTCGGGGGCAGGGGAGTACCTACGAGCAGTACTTC,CASSPRGQGSTYEQYF
TRBV20-1,TRBJ1-1,few,NA,TGCAGTGCTAGACCGCAAAACTTATTCAGAAATGGCCCTGAAGCTTTCTTT,CSARPQNLFRNGPEAFF
TRBV20-1,TRBJ1-1,few,NA,TGCAGTGCTAGAGGGTCGGCTAACACTGAAGCTTTCTTT,CSARGSANTEAFF
TRBV24-1,TRBJ2-1,many,TRBD2,TGTGCCACCAGTGACCCGGGGGGGGGCAAGGCGATACATAGTTTCAATGAGCAGTTCTTC,CATSDPGGGKAIHSFNEQFF
TRBV27,TRBJ1-6,NA,TRBD1,TGTGCCAGCAGTTTCGAAGCCCTGACAGGGGGCTATACGTCCTATAATTCACCCCTCCACTTT,CASSFEALTGGYTSYNSPLHF
TRBV19,TRBJ2-7,few,TRBD1,TGTGCCAGTAGTGCCCGGACAGGGTGGGAGCAGTACTTC,CASSARTGWEQYF
TRBV7-8,TRBJ1-2,many,NA,TGTGCCAGCAGCTTAGTCCAGAAGAGCTATGGCTACACCTTC,CASSLVQKSYGYTF
TRBV12-3/TRBV12-4,TRBJ2-7,few,TRBD1,TGTGCCAGCGTAGGTGGGACAGGGTCCCACGAGCAGTACTTC,CASVGGTGSHEQYF
TRBV5-1,TRBJ2-7,few,NA,TGCGCCAGCAGCTTGGGAGGGAGCCCCCTCCTTAGCTACGAGCAGTACTTC,CASSLGGSPLLSYEQYF
TRBV5-5,TRBJ2-7,many,NA,TGTGCCAGCAGCTTGGATCCACCTCCTTCCTACGAGCAGTACTTC,CASSLDPPPSYEQYF
TRBV27,TRBJ2-7,few,TRBD1,TGTGCCAGCAGTCACCCTACAGGGGCCGCCGAGCAGTACTTC,CASSHPTGAAEQYF
TRBV11-2,TRBJ2-7,many,TRBD1,TGTGCCAGCAGCCTCGACAGGGTCTCCTACGAGCAGTACTTC,CASSLDRVSYEQYF
TRBV27,TRBJ2-3,NA,TRBD2,TGTGCCAGCAGTCCCCGCGGACTAGCGGGAGCAACAGATACGCAGTATTTT,CASSPRGLAGATDTQYF
TRBV5-1,TRBJ1-1,NA,NA,TGCGCCAGCAGCTTTGGCAGGGTGAGGCGAGCTTTCTTT,CASSFGRVRRAFF
TRBV10-3,TRBJ2-5,many,TRBD1,TGTGCCATCAGTGAACTAGGGACAGGCCCCCAAGAGACCCAGTACTTC,CAISELGTGPQETQYF
TRBV5-1,TRBJ2-3,NA,TRBD2,TGCGCCAGCTCCGGGACTAGCGGGAGGAAAAGCACAGATACGCAGTATTTT,CASSGTSGRKSTDTQYF
TRBV7-6,TRBJ2-2,many,NA,TGTGCCAGCAGTTTAGCGCTTAGGGGAACCGGGGAGCTGTTTTTT,CASSLALRGTGELFF
TRBV24-1,TRBJ2-1,many,TRBD1,TGTGCCACCAGTGATCCCCGGGACAGATCGGGTAATGAGCAGTTCTTC,CATSDPRDRSGNEQFF
TRBV9,TRBJ2-7,many,NA,TGTGCCAGCAGCGTAGGGGGAGACGAGCAGTACTTC,CASSVGGDEQYF
TRBV7-8,TRBJ2-1,NA,NA,TGTGCCAGCAGCACGACTAGTTCACACAATGAGCAGTTCTTC,CASSTTSSHNEQFF
TRBV3-1,TRBJ1-1,few,NA,TGTGCCAGCAGCCAAGATCTCGGTGGCTTTGAAGCTTTCTTT,CASSQDLGGFEAFF
TRBV15,TRBJ1-5,few,NA,TGTGCCACCAGCAGAGGTGATGGGACGGCTTATAGCAATCAGCCCCAGCATTTT,CATSRGDGTAYSNQPQHF
TRBV15,TRBJ2-1,many,NA,TGTGCCACCAGCACCTCAGGGGAATTGGCCTACAATGAGCAGTTCTTC,CATSTSGELAYNEQFF
TRBV7-8,TRBJ2-1,many,TRBD1,TGTGCCAGCAGCCAAACAGGGGGCAGGTACAATGAGCAGTTCTTC,CASSQTGGRYNEQFF
TRBV20-1,TRBJ1-2,few,NA,TGCAGTGCTAGAGATCTTTGGTTTGGCCCAGCCTTCTACACCTTC,CSARDLWFGPAFYTF
TRBV29-1,TRBJ2-3,many,NA,TGCAGCGTTGTTCTACCCACAGATACGCAGTATTTT,CSVVLPTDTQYF
TRBV5-1,TRBJ1-4,NA,NA,TGCGCCAGCAGCTTGGAGCGGAATGAAAAACTGTTTTTT,CASSLERNEKLFF
TRBV6-5,TRBJ2-2,many,TRBD2,TGTGCCAGCAGTTATTACACGGGACTAGCATCCAGCGGGGAGCTGTTTTTT,CASSYYTGLASSGELFF
TRBV28,TRBJ2-1,NA,TRBD2,TGTGCCAGCAGGGTGCCTAGCGGTAATGAGCAGTTCTTC,CASRVPSGNEQFF
TRBV12-3/TRBV12-4,TRBJ1-1,many,NA,TGTGCCAGCAGTTCGAGGATTAGGGGAACTGAAGCTTTCTTT,CASSSRIRGTEAFF
TRBV10-3,TRBJ2-5,few,TRBD1,TGTGCCATCAGTGAGACAGGGGGAATCGGGGAGACCCAGTACTTC,CAISETGGIGETQYF
TRBV7-3,TRBJ1-1,many,NA,TGTGCCAGCAGCTTCCCAACAGGGAAGGACACTGAAGCTTTCTTT,CASSFPTGKDTEAFF
TRBV15,TRBJ2-1,NA,NA,TGTGCCACCAGCAGACATCGAAGCGGACTAACATACAATGAGCAGTTCTTC,CATSRHRSGLTYNEQFF
TRBV3-1,TRBJ2-7,many,TRBD1,TGTGCCAGCCGGGACAGGGACTACGAGCAGTACTTC,CASRDRDYEQYF
TRBV12-3/TRBV12-4,TRBJ1-3,few,NA,TGTGCCAGCAGTTTGCCGGGACCGAGCTCTGGAAACACCATATATTTT,CASSLPGPSSGNTIYF
TRBV30,TRBJ1-2,many,TRBD1,TGTGCCTGGAGTTGGACAGGCGCTAACTATGGCTACACCTTC,CAWSWTGANYGYTF
TRBV15,TRBJ2-1,few,NA,TGTGCCACCAGCAGCAGGGAGAGTGAGCAGTTCTTC,CATSSRESEQFF
TRBV11-2,TRBJ2-7,many,TRBD2,TGTGCCAGCAGCCCCCCGATGGGACTAGCGGGATACGAGCAGTACTTC,CASSPPMGLAGYEQYF
TRBV7-6,TRBJ2-7,many,NA,TGTGCCAGCAGCTTAGAGGGCGGGAAGTCCTACGAGCAGTACTTC,CASSLEGGKSYEQYF
TRBV24-1,TRBJ2-1,many,NA,TGTGCCACCAGTTTCGGCTACAATGAGCAGTTCTTC,CATSFGYNEQFF